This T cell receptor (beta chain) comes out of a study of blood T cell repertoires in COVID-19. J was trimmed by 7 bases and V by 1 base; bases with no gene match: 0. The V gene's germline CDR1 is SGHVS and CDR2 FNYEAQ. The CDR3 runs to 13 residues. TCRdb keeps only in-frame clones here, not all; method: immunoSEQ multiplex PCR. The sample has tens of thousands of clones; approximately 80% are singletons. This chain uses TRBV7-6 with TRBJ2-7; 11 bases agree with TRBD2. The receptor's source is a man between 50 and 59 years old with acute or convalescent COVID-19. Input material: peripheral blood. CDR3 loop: CASSLGLAGEQYF. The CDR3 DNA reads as TGTGCCAGCAGCTTAGGACTAGCGGGAGAGCAGTACTTC.